A selection of T cell receptor beta chains follows, all from one sample in a study of blood T cell repertoires in COVID-19. Assay used: immunoSEQ multiplex PCR; TCRdb lists only in-frame clones, some missing. The sample has roughly 190,000 clones, 86% seen once. The sample was peripheral blood. Source of these receptors: a man between 70 and 80 years old with acute or convalescent COVID-19. Each CDR3 is given with its conserved first and last residue. Each record gives: clone size, D gene, J gene, V gene, CDR3 DNA, CDR3 protein. A D gene is named only where the DNA matches it firmly. Part of the rows lack a size; the others show once, few, many or a class for expanded clones.

abundance: -
d_gene: -
j_gene: TRBJ2-7
v_gene: TRBV15
CDR3nt: TGTGCCACCAGCAGAGTCCCAGTCTCCTACGAGCAGTACTTC
CDR3aa: CATSRVPVSYEQYF

abundance: -
d_gene: TRBD2
j_gene: TRBJ2-3
v_gene: TRBV2
CDR3nt: TGTGCCAGCAGGACTAGCGGGGGGGCAGATACGCAGTATTTT
CDR3aa: CASRTSGGADTQYF

abundance: -
d_gene: TRBD2
j_gene: TRBJ2-7
v_gene: TRBV6-6
CDR3nt: TGTGCCAGCAGTTCGGGACTAGCGGGACGCGAGCAGTACTTC
CDR3aa: CASSSGLAGREQYF

abundance: -
d_gene: TRBD1
j_gene: TRBJ1-3
v_gene: TRBV7-9
CDR3nt: TGTGCCAGCAGCGCACAGGGGGCGGACACCATATATTTT
CDR3aa: CASSAQGADTIYF

abundance: -
d_gene: TRBD1
j_gene: TRBJ2-1
v_gene: TRBV28
CDR3nt: TGTGCCAGCAGGGGTTATCTAGGGGGCCCTATCTCCTACAATGAGCAGTTCTTC
CDR3aa: CASRGYLGGPISYNEQFF

abundance: -
d_gene: -
j_gene: TRBJ2-7
v_gene: TRBV29-1
CDR3nt: TGCAGCGTTGGAACGGGAGCCTACGAGCAGTACTTC
CDR3aa: CSVGTGAYEQYF

abundance: once
d_gene: -
j_gene: TRBJ2-3
v_gene: TRBV6-1
CDR3nt: TGTGCCAGCAGTGAAGTCTTATCAGGAGATACGCAGTATTTT
CDR3aa: CASSEVLSGDTQYF

abundance: -
d_gene: -
j_gene: TRBJ1-4
v_gene: TRBV7-9
CDR3nt: TGTGCCAGCAGCTTAGCGCTACGGGAAAAACTGTTTTTT
CDR3aa: CASSLALREKLFF

abundance: once
d_gene: TRBD2
j_gene: TRBJ2-5
v_gene: TRBV6-5
CDR3nt: TGTGCCAGCAGCCAACTAGCGCCTTCCAGGGAGACCCAGTACTTC
CDR3aa: CASSQLAPSRETQYF

abundance: few
d_gene: -
j_gene: TRBJ1-6
v_gene: TRBV24-1
CDR3nt: TGTGCCACCAGTCCGGACGGGGATTCACCCCTCCACTTT
CDR3aa: CATSPDGDSPLHF

abundance: -
d_gene: -
j_gene: TRBJ2-2
v_gene: TRBV12-3/TRBV12-4
CDR3nt: TGTGCCAGCCAGGAGAACACCGGGGAGCTGTTTTTT
CDR3aa: CASQENTGELFF

abundance: -
d_gene: -
j_gene: TRBJ2-4
v_gene: TRBV10-3
CDR3nt: TGTGCCTCCTCCCGGGACTCTTACAAAAACATTCAGTACTTC
CDR3aa: CASSRDSYKNIQYF

abundance: -
d_gene: -
j_gene: TRBJ1-2
v_gene: TRBV19
CDR3nt: TGTGCCAGTAGTGCCTACATGGTGGAACTGGGCGGCTACACCTTC
CDR3aa: CASSAYMVELGGYTF

abundance: -
d_gene: -
j_gene: TRBJ2-1
v_gene: TRBV5-1
CDR3nt: TGCGCCAGCAGCCCCTCCCTTACGAGCTCCTACAATGAGCAGTTCTTC
CDR3aa: CASSPSLTSSYNEQFF

abundance: -
d_gene: -
j_gene: TRBJ2-1
v_gene: TRBV3-1/TRBV3-2
CDR3nt: TGTGCCAGCAGCCAAGCCGATGGCGAGCAGTTCTTC
CDR3aa: CASSQADGEQFF

abundance: once
d_gene: TRBD1
j_gene: TRBJ1-1
v_gene: TRBV3-1/TRBV3-2
CDR3nt: TGTGCCAGCAGCCAACACAGGGGTGAAACTGAAGCTTTCTTT
CDR3aa: CASSQHRGETEAFF

abundance: -
d_gene: TRBD1
j_gene: TRBJ1-2
v_gene: TRBV9
CDR3nt: TGTGCCAGCAGCGTAGCACAGGGGAAGGGCTACACCTTC
CDR3aa: CASSVAQGKGYTF

abundance: -
d_gene: TRBD1
j_gene: TRBJ2-6
v_gene: TRBV5-4
CDR3nt: TGTGCCAGCAGCCCACCCGGGACAGGGGGCGCTGGGGCCAACGTCCTGACTTTC
CDR3aa: CASSPPGTGGAGANVLTF

abundance: -
d_gene: -
j_gene: TRBJ1-1
v_gene: TRBV5-5
CDR3nt: TGTGCCAGCAGCTTGATTAGCACTGAAGCTTTCTTT
CDR3aa: CASSLISTEAFF

abundance: -
d_gene: -
j_gene: TRBJ1-2
v_gene: TRBV5-1
CDR3nt: TGCGCCAGCAGCTCCCGAGGAGAAGTATGGTATGGCTACACCTTC
CDR3aa: CASSSRGEVWYGYTF

abundance: -
d_gene: TRBD1
j_gene: TRBJ2-5
v_gene: TRBV10-3
CDR3nt: TGTGCCATCAGTGCATCTCCCCAGGGACAGCAAGAGACCCAGTACTTC
CDR3aa: CAISASPQGQQETQYF

abundance: -
d_gene: TRBD2
j_gene: TRBJ2-2
v_gene: TRBV7-8
CDR3nt: TGTGCCAGCAGCTCAGACCCGGAACTAGCGGGAGCCGGGGAGCTGTTTTTT
CDR3aa: CASSSDPELAGAGELFF

abundance: -
d_gene: -
j_gene: TRBJ1-5
v_gene: TRBV7-9
CDR3nt: TGTGCCAGCAGCCCCCCCGGGAGTCAGCCCCAGCATTTT
CDR3aa: CASSPPGSQPQHF

abundance: few
d_gene: -
j_gene: TRBJ1-4
v_gene: TRBV29-1
CDR3nt: TGCAGCGTCCCCCTGAGAGCAACTAATGAAAAACTGTTTTTT
CDR3aa: CSVPLRATNEKLFF

abundance: -
d_gene: -
j_gene: TRBJ1-2
v_gene: TRBV9
CDR3nt: TGTGCCAGCAGCGTAGGACAAGGCTATGGCTACACCTTC
CDR3aa: CASSVGQGYGYTF

abundance: -
d_gene: TRBD1
j_gene: TRBJ1-5
v_gene: TRBV30
CDR3nt: TGTGCCTGGAGTACCGGGACAGGGCTAACGAATCAGCCCCAGCATTTT
CDR3aa: CAWSTGTGLTNQPQHF

abundance: -
d_gene: TRBD2
j_gene: TRBJ2-1
v_gene: TRBV19
CDR3nt: TGTGCCAGAATTTACGGACTAGCGGGGCACAATGAGCAGTTCTTC
CDR3aa: CARIYGLAGHNEQFF

abundance: once
d_gene: -
j_gene: TRBJ1-2
v_gene: TRBV4-3
CDR3nt: TGCGCCAGCAGCCAAGGGAGGACGGATGGCTACACCTTC
CDR3aa: CASSQGRTDGYTF

abundance: -
d_gene: TRBD2
j_gene: TRBJ2-1
v_gene: TRBV9
CDR3nt: TGTGCCAGCAGCACGGGGACTAGCGGGAGCTACAATGAGCAGTTCTTC
CDR3aa: CASSTGTSGSYNEQFF

abundance: once
d_gene: -
j_gene: TRBJ1-2
v_gene: TRBV10-3
CDR3nt: TGTGCCATCAGTGACCACCCTGGGCTTGCTAACTATGGCTACACCTTC
CDR3aa: CAISDHPGLANYGYTF

abundance: -
d_gene: -
j_gene: TRBJ1-3
v_gene: TRBV4-3
CDR3nt: TGCGCCAGCAGCCAAGACCCAGGAACCTCTGGAAACACCATATATTTT
CDR3aa: CASSQDPGTSGNTIYF

abundance: -
d_gene: TRBD2
j_gene: TRBJ2-2
v_gene: TRBV5-6
CDR3nt: TGTGCCAGCAGCCGCGCTGGGACTAGCGGGAGTAAAACCGGGGAGCTGTTTTTT
CDR3aa: CASSRAGTSGSKTGELFF

abundance: -
d_gene: -
j_gene: TRBJ2-2
v_gene: TRBV24-1
CDR3nt: TGTGCCACTAGGGGTGACACCGGGGAGCTGTTTTTT
CDR3aa: CATRGDTGELFF

abundance: -
d_gene: -
j_gene: TRBJ1-2
v_gene: TRBV25-1
CDR3nt: TGTGCCAGCAGTACTCAGGTACAGAGCTATGGCTACACCTTC
CDR3aa: CASSTQVQSYGYTF

abundance: -
d_gene: TRBD2
j_gene: TRBJ2-3
v_gene: TRBV4-2
CDR3nt: TGTGCCAGCAGCCAAGATCCTCAAACTAGCGGGGCGGATTCTAGCACAGATACGCAGTATTTT
CDR3aa: CASSQDPQTSGADSSTDTQYF

abundance: -
d_gene: -
j_gene: TRBJ2-7
v_gene: TRBV7-9
CDR3nt: TGTGCCAGCAGCCGAACATCGGGGAGTAGCTACGAGCAGTACTTC
CDR3aa: CASSRTSGSSYEQYF

abundance: once
d_gene: -
j_gene: TRBJ1-6
v_gene: TRBV18
CDR3nt: TGTGCCAGCTCCTTGGCCACCAATAATTCACCCCTCCACTTT
CDR3aa: CASSLATNNSPLHF

abundance: -
d_gene: TRBD2
j_gene: TRBJ2-1
v_gene: TRBV7-6
CDR3nt: TGTGCCAGCAGCCCGGGACTAGCGGTCTACAATGAGCAGTTCTTC
CDR3aa: CASSPGLAVYNEQFF

abundance: once
d_gene: TRBD2
j_gene: TRBJ2-1
v_gene: TRBV6-1
CDR3nt: TGTGCCAGCAGTGACGGTCCCCTAGCGGGGATCAATGAGCAGTTCTTC
CDR3aa: CASSDGPLAGINEQFF

abundance: few
d_gene: TRBD1
j_gene: TRBJ2-7
v_gene: TRBV5-1
CDR3nt: TGCGCCAGCAGCAGGGGGGACAGGGGGCTCTACGAGCAGTACTTC
CDR3aa: CASSRGDRGLYEQYF